These 20 T cell receptor beta chains were sequenced from one sample in a study of blood T cell repertoires in COVID-19. The method was immunoSEQ multiplex PCR; TCRdb's version includes in-frame clones alone and lacks a portion of them. The data show approximately 200,000 clones, approximately 81% seen once. Input material: peripheral blood. The source of these receptors is a middle-aged man with acute or convalescent COVID-19.

This clone showed up just a few times. The chain employs TRBV5-4 and TRBJ2-3, with TRBD2 identical over 8 bases. Trimming took 1 base from V and 3 from J; bases not matched to a gene: 7. The CDR3 totals 16 residues. Germline lookup yields CDR1 SGHNT and CDR2 YYREEE (reference sequence). CDR3 sequence reads: CASSLTGTRKTDTQYF. For the CDR3, the DNA is TGTGCCAGCAGCTTGACCGGGACTAGGAAGACAGATACGCAGTATTTT.

The chain carries TRBV30 and TRBJ2-7; maybe TRBD2 (7 bases). Germline CDR1 is GTSNPN and CDR2 is SVGIG (reference sequence). The CDR3 consists of 15 residues. V was cut by 1 base and J by 0 bases, with 13 bases left in between. The CDR3 bases are TGTGCCTGGAGTGGGGGGGGCTATAGCTCCTACGAGCAGTACTTC. It yields the protein CAWSGGGYSSYEQYF.

The chain recombines TRBV3-1 (or the pseudogene TRBV3-2) with TRBJ1-3, with 7 positions matching TRBD1. This CDR3 comprises 15 residues. The germline CDR1 and CDR2 sequences are LGHDT and YNNKEL (reference sequence). V lost 6 bases to trimming and J lost 3 bases; unmatched junction nucleotides: 8. The CDR3 coding sequence is TGTGCCAGCAGAAAAACGACAGGGCATGGAAACACCATATATTTT. It yields the protein CASRKTTGHGNTIYF.

J is TRBJ2-7 and V is TRBV12-3 or TRBV12-4, with a tentative D call TRBD1 (5 bases). V lost 7 bases, J lost 4 bases, and 8 bases lay in between. The CDR3 is made up of 11 amino acids. CDR3 in amino acids: CASTRGYEQYF. Here the CDR3 DNA reads TGTGCCAGCACAAGGGGATACGAGCAGTACTTC.

V usage is TRBV5-6 and J usage is TRBJ1-2; 7 bases map to TRBD1. Germline loops: CDR1 SGHDT, CDR2 YYEEEE. The CDR3 is 13 amino acids. J was trimmed by 4 bases and V by 3 bases; bases with no gene match: 3. The CDR3 reads CASSSGTAYGYTF. The CDR3 nucleotides read TGTGCCAGCAGCTCCGGGACAGCCTATGGCTACACCTTC.

Here the CDR3 reads CASSQDHRQYF. The CDR3, as DNA: TGTGCCAGCAGCCAAGACCACCGGCAGTACTTC. This rearrangement joins TRBV3-1 (or the pseudogene TRBV3-2) to TRBJ2-5; D is undetermined. The CDR3 is 11 amino acids. CDR1 and CDR2 (germline): LGHDT, YNNKEL (reference sequence). V was cut by 0 bases and J by 11 bases, with 7 bases left in between.

The J gene is TRBJ1-1, the V gene TRBV7-2, with D tentatively TRBD1 (6 bases). Germline CDR1 and CDR2: SGHTA and FQGNSA. The CDR3 consists of 15 residues. The V gene lost 5 bases and the J gene lost 1 base, with 14 bases spanning the gap. CDR3 residues: CASSNTGNPNTEAFF. CDR3 DNA: TGTGCCAGCAGCAACACAGGGAACCCGAACACTGAAGCTTTCTTT.

J is TRBJ1-1 and V is TRBV9; D remains ambiguous. The CDR3 is 13 amino acids. V was shortened by 0 bases and J by 6 bases, with 9 bases between the two germline ends. Germline V gene sequence: CDR1 SGDLS, CDR2 YYNGEE. CDR3 residues: CASSVGSGAEAFF. CDR3 nucleotide sequence: TGTGCCAGCAGCGTAGGCTCCGGGGCTGAAGCTTTCTTT.

V usage is TRBV28 and J usage is TRBJ1-2; 7 nucleotides match TRBD1. CDR1 and CDR2 from the germline V gene are MDHEN and SYDVKM. Trimming removed 10 bases from V and 6 bases from J; junction bases left unmatched: 14. This CDR3 is 14 amino acids long. The CDR3 region has the DNA TGTGCCATCCACCAGCCTGACAGGGCGAATGGCTACACCTTC. This codes for CAIHQPDRANGYTF.

V and J are TRBV6-1 and TRBJ2-5; a possible D gene is TRBD1 (6 bases). Between the trimmed V and J ends, which lost 2 bases and 5 bases, there was a span of 12 bases. The CDR3 has 14 amino acids. CDR1 and CDR2 from the germline V gene are MNHNS and SASEGT. The CDR3 region has the DNA TGTGCCAGCAGTGAACAGGGGCGCGGGGAGACCCAGTACTTC. The encoded protein is CASSEQGRGETQYF.

This clone was found once. The chain carries TRBV5-1 and TRBJ1-1; 9 bases map to TRBD1. This CDR3 has 15 amino acids. Germline V gene sequence: CDR1 SGHRS, CDR2 YFSETQ. V shed 3 bases and J 5 bases; nucleotides not matched to a gene: 8. The CDR3 sequence is CASSSLQGAGTEAFF. The DNA of the CDR3 is TGCGCCAGCAGCTCTTTACAGGGGGCAGGGACTGAAGCTTTCTTT.

The CDR3: CASSSAARGVGNEQFF. CDR3 nucleotide sequence: TGTGCCAGCAGTTCCGCGGCGCGGGGGGTCGGGAATGAGCAGTTCTTC. The chain carries TRBV28 and TRBJ2-1; 8 nucleotides line up with TRBD2. The CDR3 extends over 16 amino acids. Looked up from germline, CDR1 is MDHEN and CDR2 is SYDVKM. Trimming at V came to 4 bases and at J to 7 bases, leaving 12 bases not matched to a gene.

The V and J genes are TRBV29-1 and TRBJ1-1, with D tentatively TRBD1 (6 bases). Germline V lookup: CDR1 SQVTM, CDR2 ANQGSEA. The ends were cut back, 8 bases at V and 10 bases at J, with 17 bases in the middle. The CDR3 consists of 11 residues. CDR3 in amino acids: CSLSGTQGAFF. In nucleotides, the CDR3 is TGCAGCCTTTCCGGGACACAAGGAGCTTTCTTT.

J is TRBJ2-5 and V is TRBV5-6; 7 bases line up with TRBD2. CDR3 size: 15 residues. Germline trimming cut 7 bases from V and 2 bases from J; bases unmatched to any gene: 11. The V gene's germline CDR1 is SGHDT and CDR2 YYEEEE. CDR3 DNA sequence: TGTGCCAGCGGGGCGCTCGGGCGGGGGCAAGAGACCCAGTACTTC. This encodes CASGALGRGQETQYF.

V usage is TRBV2 and J usage is TRBJ1-1; the D is unclear. The CDR3 spans 14 residues. Trimming shortened V by 2 bases and J by 10 bases, and 17 bases separated the two germline ends. CDR1 SNHLY and CDR2 FYNNEI come from the germline V gene. This CDR3 is CASSESDGLPLAFF. The CDR3 DNA sequence: TGTGCCAGCAGTGAATCTGACGGACTCCCTTTAGCTTTCTTT.

The chain joins TRBV27 to TRBJ1-2; 7 bases line up with TRBD1. The germline V gene encodes CDR1 MNHEY and CDR2 SMNVEV (reference sequence). CDR3 length: 12 amino acids. CDR3 region: CACGQVDYGYTF. CDR3 bases: TGTGCTTGTGGACAGGTCGACTATGGCTACACCTTC.

Worth noting for this clone: The sample carries other DNA sequences with the same CDR3. This chain joins TRBV18 and TRBJ1-1; tentatively, D is TRBD1 (6 bases). This CDR3 is 13 amino acids long. CDR1 is KGHSH, CDR2 LQKENI, per germline. V was pared by 3 bases and J by 5 bases, with 10 bases between. The CDR3 loop is CASSPYRDTEAFF. CDR3 DNA sequence: TGTGCCAGCTCACCCTACAGGGATACTGAAGCTTTCTTT. Full variable domain (remainder filled in from reference TRBV18 and TRBJ1-1): NAGVMQNPRHLVRRRGQEARLRCSPMKGHSHVYWYRQLPEEGLKFMVYLQKENIIDESGMPKERFSAEFPKEGPSILRIQQVVRGDSAAYFCASSPYRDTEAFFGQGTRLTVV.

This clone was found a few times. This chain links TRBV5-4 with TRBJ1-1; D is undetermined. CDR3 length equals 12 residues. Germline CDR1 and CDR2: SGHNT and YYREEE (reference sequence). V lost 2 bases and J lost 7, with 9 bases in between. CDR3: CASSLNTDEAFF. CDR3 DNA: TGTGCCAGCAGCTTAAACACAGATGAAGCTTTCTTT.

J is TRBJ1-2 and V is TRBV10-3; D is unclear. CDR1 is ENHRY, CDR2 SYGVKD, per germline. This CDR3 contains 13 residues. V shed 10 bases and J shed 2 bases, with 14 bases lying between them. The CDR3 spells CATTEVGNYGYTF. Here the CDR3 DNA reads TGTGCCACCACGGAGGTGGGGAACTATGGCTACACCTTC.

The gene calls are TRBV7-8 and TRBJ2-1, with D possibly being TRBD1 (6 bases). This CDR3 has 14 residues. CDR1 SGHVS and CDR2 FQNEAQ come from the germline V gene. V was cut by 3 bases and J by 3 bases, with 9 bases left in between. The CDR3 loop is CASSLQGIYNEQFF. The DNA of the CDR3 is TGTGCCAGCAGCTTGCAGGGGATCTACAATGAGCAGTTCTTC.